This T cell receptor beta chain was captured in a study of identical twins. Notes on the study in general: The authors noted that invariant MAIT and iNKT cells could partly confound zero-insertion analyses. In cord blood, abundant beta clonotypes had fewer insertions; memory showed no trend.

V shed 0 bases and J 8 bases; nucleotides not matched to a gene: 6. Germline CDR1 and CDR2: LGHNA and YSLEER. The CDR3 runs to 16 residues. This clonotype has a handful of counts. Its antigen is unidentified. Each CDR3 protein is one row after TCRdb ran MiXCR on the 5' RACE reads. The repertoire includes about 700,000 distinct CDR3 sequences, around 8.6% of them detected once, and more than 0.75% sits in the top ten. This sample also belongs to another study, concerning yellow fever vaccine responses in identical twins. That publication notes: After vaccination, twins' T cell response reportedly seemed partly convergent, partly personalized.

The chain carries TRBV4-3 and TRBJ2-1, with 11 bases identical to TRBD1. The receptor's source is a woman between 18 and 29 years old in good health. The sequenced sample consisted of PBMCs. As DNA, the CDR3 is TGCGCCAGCAGCCAAGATCCCGGACAGGGGGCCGATGAGCAGTTCTTC. It yields the protein CASSQDPGQGADEQFF.